The TCR beta chain under discussion was sequenced for a study of blood T cell repertoires in COVID-19. Germline CDR1 and CDR2: SEHNR and FQNEAQ (reference sequence). V was cut by 5 bases and J by 5 bases, with 19 bases left in between. CDR3 length: 16 amino acids. This clone occurred a few times. Measured with immunoSEQ multiplex PCR; TCRdb has only the in-frame clones, and not every one. This sample has about 140,000 clones, with roughly 86% found just once. The rearrangement joins TRBV7-9 to TRBJ2-1, with a tentative D call TRBD2 (6 bases). Input material: peripheral blood. The receptor was derived from a woman between 55 and 75 years old with acute or convalescent COVID-19. The CDR3 nucleotides are TGTGCCAGCAGCGGTCGTTCGAACCTAGCGAACAATGAGCAGTTCTTC. Encoded protein: CASSGRSNLANNEQFF.